The clone carrying this T cell receptor beta chain was recorded at least ten times. What it binds is unknown. Time point reported: persistent/refractory GD, antithyroid drugs over 5 years with positive TRAb. RNA isolated from PBMCs was used to make the TCR library. CDR3 size: 15 residues. CDR1 is ENHRY, CDR2 SYGVKD, per germline. The J segment lost 8 bases and the V segment lost 6 bases, leaving 10 bases of the junction unmatched. CDR3 regions were amplified by Arm-PCR using iRepertoire HTBI primers to build TCR beta libraries. One entry per CDR3 protein results from TCRdb running MiXCR on the multiplex PCR reads. In the table there are some 430,000 distinct CDR3 sequences, roughly 21% of which are singletons. The record originates from a study of regulatory T cells in long-lasting Graves disease. Study observations and caveats: Favored usage of TRBV28, TRBJ1-2 and TRBJ2-5 was recorded in persistent disease.

The receptor was isolated from a female donor with Graves disease. The gene calls are TRBV10-3 and TRBJ1-4; 9 positions agree with TRBD1. Here the sequenced sample was peripheral blood mononuclear cells (PBMCs), taken when the disease was refractory, from a patient treated with antithyroid drugs. The CDR3: CAIRDRGAGEEKLFF. The CDR3 DNA reads TGTGCCATCAGAGACAGGGGGGCAGGAGAGGAAAAACTGTTTTTT.